The 21 T cell receptor beta chains below come from one sample, sequenced in a study of PD-1 blockade in classical Hodgkin lymphoma. The table came from immunoSEQ multiplex PCR; TCRdb's copy has only in-frame clones and leaves some out. The repertoire consists of around 11,000 clones, with approximately 80% occurring once and the leading ten covering 4.5% to 6%. Every single patient, without exception, relapsed after autologous stem cell transplantation, and brentuximab vedotin exposure varied. Sequenced here: peripheral blood mononuclear cells (PBMCs), sampled before the second cycle of nivolumab. The receptors here all came from a human donor with classical Hodgkin lymphoma.

The V and J genes are TRBV28 and TRBJ1-5, with 7 bases matching TRBD1. The CDR3 length is 14 residues. Per germline, CDR1 MDHEN and CDR2 SYDVKM. After removal of 8 bases from V and 2 bases from J, the junction contained 6 bases not matched to a gene. This chain's CDR3 is CASLEGAGNQPQHF. Here the CDR3 DNA reads TGTGCCAGCCTCGAGGGGGCCGGCAATCAGCCCCAGCATTTT.

This clone came up a few times. This chain uses TRBV18 with TRBJ1-1; D unresolved. V was pared by 0 bases and J by 5 bases, with 7 bases between. CDR1 is KGHSH, CDR2 LQKENI, per germline. The CDR3 extends over 13 amino acids. The CDR3 is CASSPPPKTEAFF. CDR3 nucleotide sequence: TGTGCCAGCTCACCACCCCCAAAGACTGAAGCTTTCTTT.

The chain carries TRBV2 and TRBJ2-6, with D uncertain. V gave up 2 bases and J gave up 2 bases, with 4 bases separating them. CDR1 SNHLY and CDR2 FYNNEI come from the germline V gene. This CDR3 comprises 14 residues. CDR3 coding DNA: TGTGCCAGCAGTGAACAGGCTGGGGCCAACGTCCTGACTTTC. Its protein product is CASSEQAGANVLTF. The whole variable domain, remainder taken from reference TRBV2 and TRBJ2-6, is EPEVTQTPSHQVTQMGQEVILRCVPISNHLYFYWYRQILGQKVEFLVSFYNNEISEKSEIFDDQFSVERPDGSNFTLKIRSTKLEDSAMYFCASSEQAGANVLTFGAGSRLTVL.

The CDR3 sequence is CASSSGSTNEKLFF. CDR3 DNA: TGTGCCAGCAGTTCAGGGTCAACTAATGAAAAACTGTTTTTT. This rearrangement joins TRBV28 to TRBJ1-4, with D possibly matching TRBD1 (5 bases). The CDR3 covers 14 residues. Germline values: CDR1 MDHEN, CDR2 SYDVKM. The V gene lost 4 bases and the J gene lost 0 bases, with 6 bases spanning the gap.

The chain has TRBV27 and TRBJ2-1; tentatively, D is TRBD2 (7 bases). CDR3 length: 14 amino acids. Germline lookup yields CDR1 MNHEY and CDR2 SMNVEV (reference sequence). V was shortened by 3 bases and J by 8 bases, with 14 bases between the two germline ends. In DNA, the CDR3 is TGTGCCAGCAGTTTGTACAAAGGGGGGGATGAGCAGTTCTTC. Protein product: CASSLYKGGDEQFF.

The V and J genes are TRBV5-4 and TRBJ2-3; 8 bases line up with TRBD2. V shed 6 bases and J 5 bases; nucleotides not matched to a gene: 8. The CDR3 has 14 amino acids. Germline V CDR1 and CDR2: SGHNT, YYREEE (reference sequence). The CDR3 is CASTYGGGKDTQYF. For the CDR3, the DNA is TGTGCCAGCACCTACGGGGGGGGGAAAGATACGCAGTATTTT. The variable domain in full, with the rest retrieved from reference TRBV5-4 and TRBJ2-3, is ETGVTQSPTHLIKTRGQQVTLRCSSQSGHNTVSWYQQALGQGPQFIFQYYREEENGRGNFPPRFSGLQFPNYSSELNVNALELDDSALYLCASTYGGGKDTQYFGPGTRLTVL.

This clone was seen once. The chain joins TRBV5-4 to TRBJ1-2; unclear D gene. Germline V gene lookup returns CDR1 SGHNT and CDR2 YYREEE (reference sequence). Trimming removed 0 bases at V and 2 bases at J, with 11 bases between. The CDR3 covers 15 residues. CDR3 amino acids: CASSLGSDGNYGYTF. CDR3 nucleotides: TGTGCCAGCAGCTTGGGCTCTGACGGGAACTATGGCTACACCTTC.

The chain uses TRBV9 and TRBJ2-1, with TRBD1 matching 9 bases. CDR3 length: 19 amino acids. Losses at the gene ends were 3 bases for V and 5 bases for J; bases not matched to a gene: 18. Germline V gene data show CDR1 as SGDLS and CDR2 as YYNGEE. The CDR3 is CASSGNPQQQGAANNEQFF. For the CDR3, the DNA is TGTGCCAGCAGCGGCAATCCCCAGCAACAGGGGGCGGCGAACAATGAGCAGTTCTTC.

The rearrangement joins TRBV5-4 to TRBJ1-1; D might be TRBD1 (6 bases). The ends were cut back, 0 bases at V and 0 bases at J, with 12 bases in the middle. The CDR3 is made up of 16 amino acids. CDR1 is SGHNT, CDR2 YYREEE, per germline (reference sequence). CDR3 sequence: CASSLGTAALNTEAFF. CDR3 DNA sequence: TGTGCCAGCAGCTTGGGGACAGCCGCTTTGAACACTGAAGCTTTCTTT.

The chain links TRBV7-9 to TRBJ1-2; a possible D gene is TRBD1 (6 bases). V gave up 3 bases and J gave up 8 bases, with 13 bases separating them. Germline V lookup: CDR1 SEHNR, CDR2 FQNEAQ (reference sequence). The CDR3 is 13 residues long. Here the CDR3 DNA reads TGTGCCAGCAGCTTTCTACAGGGCGGAGGCTACACCTTC. This codes for CASSFLQGGGYTF.

This chain uses TRBV18 with TRBJ2-7, with a possible D match to TRBD1 (5 bases). Trimming took 1 base from V and 2 from J, leaving 9 bases between them. The CDR3 loop spans 14 amino acids. Germline values: CDR1 KGHSH, CDR2 LQKENI. The CDR3 DNA reads as TGTGCCAGCTCACCACAACAGGTTACCTACGAGCAGTACTTC. Protein sequence: CASSPQQVTYEQYF. Using reference TRBV18 and TRBJ2-7 for the parts outside the CDR3, the full variable domain is NAGVMQNPRHLVRRRGQEARLRCSPMKGHSHVYWYRQLPEEGLKFMVYLQKENIIDESGMPKERFSAEFPKEGPSILRIQQVVRGDSAAYFCASSPQQVTYEQYFGPGTRLTVT.

The V call is TRBV6-6, the J call TRBJ1-1; weak D call: TRBD1 (6 bases). V was trimmed by 0 bases and J by 0 bases, leaving 8 bases between them. The CDR3 sequence is 15 residues long. CDR1 MNHNY and CDR2 SVGAGI come from the germline V gene (reference sequence). CDR3 sequence reads: CASSYSGGLNTEAFF. CDR3 DNA sequence: TGTGCCAGCAGTTACTCGGGGGGCCTGAACACTGAAGCTTTCTTT.

The chain carries TRBV9 and TRBJ2-3; D may be TRBD2 (5 bases). Germline CDR1 SGDLS, CDR2 YYNGEE. The germline V and J ends were trimmed by 0 bases and 4 bases, with 18 bases remaining between them. The CDR3 is 17 residues long. For the CDR3, the DNA is TGTGCCAGCAGCGTAGTTTTAAAGGTAGCGCTCGCAGATACGCAGTATTTT. Translated: CASSVVLKVALADTQYF.

V and J are TRBV5-6 and TRBJ1-2, with D unresolved. CDR1 SGHDT and CDR2 YYEEEE come from the germline V gene. This CDR3 comprises 16 residues. The V end lost 1 base, the J end lost 4 bases, and 17 bases lay between the germline ends. The CDR3 is CASSLLTASRSYGYTF. Here the CDR3 DNA reads TGTGCCAGCAGCTTGTTAACCGCATCCCGGAGCTATGGCTACACCTTC.

The rearrangement links TRBV6-6 to TRBJ1-1; a weak D match, TRBD1 (6 bases). Germline V CDR1 and CDR2: MNHNY, SVGAGI (reference sequence). V lost 8 bases to trimming and J lost 0 bases, with 16 bases between them. This CDR3 comprises 15 residues. The CDR3 here is CASFRGSQMNTEAFF. The DNA of the CDR3 is TGTGCCAGCTTCAGGGGTTCACAAATGAACACTGAAGCTTTCTTT.

The V gene is TRBV5-4, the J gene TRBJ2-2, with D unclear. The CDR3 consists of 13 residues. Germline CDR1 is SGHNT and CDR2 is YYREEE (reference sequence). V was trimmed by 0 bases and J by 6 bases, leaving 6 bases between them. Here the CDR3 reads CASSLEGPGELFF. CDR3 DNA: TGTGCCAGCAGCTTGGAAGGACCCGGGGAGCTGTTTTTT.

This chain connects TRBV4-1 to TRBJ2-6; D call uncertain. This CDR3 region has 15 residues. Trimming removed 0 bases from V and 0 bases from J, with 3 bases in between. Germline V lookup: CDR1 MGHRA, CDR2 YSYEKL. The CDR3 region is CASSQDYSGANVLTF. The CDR3 coding sequence is TGCGCCAGCAGCCAAGATTACTCTGGGGCCAACGTCCTGACTTTC.

The chain has TRBV19 and TRBJ1-5; D is unresolved. The CDR3 is 13 residues long. Trimming took 5 bases from V and 11 from J, leaving 16 bases between them. CDR1 LNHDA and CDR2 SQIVND come from the germline V gene (reference sequence). Here the CDR3 reads CASSPTTSLTQHF. The CDR3 region has the DNA TGTGCCAGTAGTCCCACAACATCTCTTACCCAGCATTTT.

This rearrangement joins TRBV7-9 to TRBJ2-5, with TRBD2 matching over 9 bases. Germline assignment: CDR1 SEHNR and CDR2 FQNEAQ (reference sequence). CDR3 length: 13 residues. The junction had 2 bases not matched to a gene; V was cut back by 5 bases and J by 4 bases. DNA of the CDR3: TGTGCCAGCAGCATTAGCGGGAGAGAGACCCAGTACTTC. Translated: CASSISGRETQYF.

This sequence joins TRBV2 and TRBJ1-1; a weak D match, TRBD1 (5 bases). Trimming took 6 bases from V and 0 from J, leaving 11 bases between them. The CDR3 is 14 residues long. Germline V CDR1 and CDR2: SNHLY, FYNNEI. CDR3 bases: TGTGCCAGCAGACCGGGACGGATGAACACTGAAGCTTTCTTT. Translated: CASRPGRMNTEAFF. Variable domain in full (rest from reference TRBV2 and TRBJ1-1): EPEVTQTPSHQVTQMGQEVILRCVPISNHLYFYWYRQILGQKVEFLVSFYNNEISEKSEIFDDQFSVERPDGSNFTLKIRSTKLEDSAMYFCASRPGRMNTEAFFGQGTRLTVV.

This rearrangement joins TRBV29-1 to TRBJ1-2, with TRBD1 identical over 7 bases. Per germline, CDR1 SQVTM and CDR2 ANQGSEA. V was clipped by 3 bases and J by 1 base; unmatched bases: 11. CDR3 length: 16 amino acids. CDR3 sequence reads: CSVDRDSELFNYGYTF. The CDR3, as DNA: TGCAGCGTTGACCGGGACAGCGAGCTTTTTAACTATGGCTACACCTTC.